What follows are 9 T cell receptor beta chains derived from one specimen sequenced in a study of metastatic and nonmetastatic thyroid tumors. Nobody among the patients had been given any treatment before thyroid surgery. TCRdb called clones again from the PCR reads with MiXCR. Of 25,000 to 30,000 clones in the sample, 3.5% to 4.5% were seen once. The sequenced material came from blood. The origin of the receptors is a male donor with papillary thyroid cancer or a benign thyroid nodule (not recorded which). Some clones in this sample may be carry-over from other donors' samples.

This clone rates as medium-sized (0.01 to 0.1%). J is TRBJ2-1 and V is TRBV28; the match to TRBD2 covers 10 bases. In germline, CDR1 is MDHEN, CDR2 SYDVKM. CDR3 length: 17 residues. With 4 bases clipped from V and 0 bases from J, the junction kept 6 bases outside the gene matches. This CDR3 is CASSSQVAGGSYNEQFF. CDR3 nucleotides: TGTGCCAGCAGTTCCCAAGTAGCGGGAGGCTCCTACAATGAGCAGTTCTTC.

This clone has more than one count but fewer than ten. V is TRBV12-3 or TRBV12-4 and J is TRBJ2-5; D may match TRBD1 or TRBD2 (5 bases each). CDR3 length: 13 amino acids. Trimming stripped 6 bases from V and 5 bases from J, with 13 bases between. CDR3 region: CASSLIGTETQYF. In DNA form, the CDR3 reads TGTGCCAGCAGCCTCATCGGGACGGAGACCCAGTACTTC.

V usage is TRBV12-3 or TRBV12-4 and J usage is TRBJ1-2; 8 positions agree with TRBD1. The ends lost 8 bases at V and 4 bases at J; junction bases unmatched: 15. There are 16 residues in the CDR3. CDR3 nucleotide sequence: TGTGCCAGCGGGTCCTCCTTGGGACAGGAGTGCTATGGCTACACCTTC. Its translation is CASGSSLGQECYGYTF.

This clone was picked up a small number of times. V usage is TRBV2 and J usage is TRBJ2-7; 9 bases are a match to TRBD1. V shed 8 bases, J shed 3 bases, and the junction held 2 bases outside the gene matches. The length of the CDR3 is 12 residues. CDR1 and CDR2 from the germline V gene are SNHLY and FYNNEI. For the CDR3, the DNA is TGTGCCAGCGGGACAGGGAACTACGAGCAGTACTTC. This translates into CASGTGNYEQYF.

This clone has only a few counts. At one boundary the junction diverges from the germline segment, which might be a read error. The genes are TRBV5-1 and TRBJ2-2; D is unresolved. The CDR3 runs 13 residues. CDR1 is SGHRS and CDR2 is YFSETQ in the germline V gene. In DNA, the CDR3 is TGCGCCAGCAGTCCCGTAACCACCGTGGAGCTGTTTTTT. It specifies CASSPVTTVELFF.

In its sample, this clone was seen many times. The chain combines TRBV19 with TRBJ2-5; tentative D call: TRBD2 (6 bases). Germline CDR1 reads LNHDA; CDR2 reads SQIVND (reference sequence). The CDR3 is 15 amino acids. Deletions cut 7 bases from V and 5 bases from J, with 20 bases between. CDR3 amino acids: CASTKSSDGRETQYF. The CDR3 DNA is TGTGCCAGTACTAAATCTAGCGACGGCCGGGAGACCCAGTACTTC.

Only a few counts were recorded for this clone. The rearrangement joins TRBV11-2 to TRBJ2-7, with 10 bases that match TRBD2. After removal of 0 bases from V and 6 bases from J, the junction contained 8 bases not matched to a gene. CDR3 length: 16 residues. From germline, CDR1 is SGHAT and CDR2 FQNNGV. CDR3: CASSLDVGTSVLEQYF. The CDR3 DNA reads as TGTGCCAGCAGCTTAGATGTGGGGACTAGCGTCCTCGAGCAGTACTTC.

This clone was seen ten or more times. The gene calls are TRBV9 and TRBJ2-7; D might be TRBD1 or TRBD2, each matching 5 bases. The ends were cut back, 0 bases at V and 6 bases at J, with 7 bases in the middle. Germline V CDR1 and CDR2: SGDLS, YYNGEE. The CDR3 spans 12 residues. The DNA for the CDR3 is TGTGCCAGCAGCGTAGGGGGGTCCGAGCAGTACTTC. Its translation is CASSVGGSEQYF.

The V and J genes are TRBV7-9 and TRBJ2-7; tentatively, D is TRBD1 or TRBD2 (5 bases each). The CDR3 spans 13 residues. The germline gives CDR1 SEHNR, CDR2 FQNEAQ (reference sequence). Between the trimmed V and J ends, which lost 5 bases and 1 base, there was a span of 9 bases. The CDR3 DNA reads TGTGCCAGCAGCCGGGGACCGTCCTACGAGCAGTACTTC. Amino acid sequence: CASSRGPSYEQYF.